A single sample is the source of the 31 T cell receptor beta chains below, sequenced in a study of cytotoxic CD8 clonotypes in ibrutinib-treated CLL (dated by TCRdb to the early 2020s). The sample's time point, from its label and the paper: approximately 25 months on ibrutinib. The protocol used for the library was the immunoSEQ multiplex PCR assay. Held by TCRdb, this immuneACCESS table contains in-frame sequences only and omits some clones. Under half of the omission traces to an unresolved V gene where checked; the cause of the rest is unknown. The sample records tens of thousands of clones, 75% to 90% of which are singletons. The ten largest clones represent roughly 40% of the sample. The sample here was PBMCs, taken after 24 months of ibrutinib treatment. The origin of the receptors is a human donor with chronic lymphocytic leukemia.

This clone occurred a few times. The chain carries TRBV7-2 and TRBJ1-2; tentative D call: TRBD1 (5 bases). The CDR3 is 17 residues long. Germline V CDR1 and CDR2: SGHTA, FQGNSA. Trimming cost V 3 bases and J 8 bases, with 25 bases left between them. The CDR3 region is CASSFGARDRVWGGYTF. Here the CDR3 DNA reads TGTGCCAGCAGCTTTGGCGCTCGGGACCGAGTATGGGGAGGCTACACCTTC.

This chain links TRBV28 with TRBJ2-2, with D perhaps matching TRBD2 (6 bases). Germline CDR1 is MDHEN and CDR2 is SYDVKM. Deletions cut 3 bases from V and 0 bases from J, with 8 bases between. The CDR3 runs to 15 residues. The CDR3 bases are TGTGCCAGCAGTTTCCGACTAGCGAACACCGGGGAGCTGTTTTTT. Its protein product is CASSFRLANTGELFF.

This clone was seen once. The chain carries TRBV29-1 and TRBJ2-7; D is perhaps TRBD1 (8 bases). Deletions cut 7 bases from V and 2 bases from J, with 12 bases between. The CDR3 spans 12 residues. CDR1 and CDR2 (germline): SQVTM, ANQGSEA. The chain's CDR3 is CSATGGAYEQYF. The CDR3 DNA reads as TGCAGCGCAACAGGGGGGGCCTACGAGCAGTACTTC.

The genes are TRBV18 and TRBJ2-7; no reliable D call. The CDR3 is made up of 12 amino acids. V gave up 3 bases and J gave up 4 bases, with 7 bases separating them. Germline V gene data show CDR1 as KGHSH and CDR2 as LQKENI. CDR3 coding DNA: TGTGCCAGCTCACCCCAACTATACGAGCAGTACTTC. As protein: CASSPQLYEQYF.

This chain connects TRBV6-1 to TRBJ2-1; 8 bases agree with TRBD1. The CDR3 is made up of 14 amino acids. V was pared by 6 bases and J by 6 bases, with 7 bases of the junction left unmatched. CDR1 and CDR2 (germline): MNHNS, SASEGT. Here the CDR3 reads CASRAGQGANEQFF. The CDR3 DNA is TGTGCCAGCAGGGCTGGACAGGGCGCCAATGAGCAGTTCTTC.

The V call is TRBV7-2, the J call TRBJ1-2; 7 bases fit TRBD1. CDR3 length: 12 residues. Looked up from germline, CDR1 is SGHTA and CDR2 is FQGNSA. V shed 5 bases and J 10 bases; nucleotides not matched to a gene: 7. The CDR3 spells CASSTRDSHYTF. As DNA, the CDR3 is TGTGCCAGCAGCACCCGGGACAGCCACTACACCTTC. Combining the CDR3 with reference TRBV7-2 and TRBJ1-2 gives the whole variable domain GAGVSQSPSNKVTEKGKDVELRCDPISGHTALYWYRQSLGQGLEFLIYFQGNSAPDKSGLPSDRFSAERTGGSVSTLTIQRTQQEDSAVYLCASSTRDSHYTFGSGTRLTVV.

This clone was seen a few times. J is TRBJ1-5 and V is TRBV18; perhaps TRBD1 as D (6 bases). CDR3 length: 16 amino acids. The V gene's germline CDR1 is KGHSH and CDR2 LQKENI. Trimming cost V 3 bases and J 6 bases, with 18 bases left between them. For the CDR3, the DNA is TGTGCCAGCTCACCCCCTTATACAGGGTCAAGTCAGCCCCAGCATTTT. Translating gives CASSPPYTGSSQPQHF.

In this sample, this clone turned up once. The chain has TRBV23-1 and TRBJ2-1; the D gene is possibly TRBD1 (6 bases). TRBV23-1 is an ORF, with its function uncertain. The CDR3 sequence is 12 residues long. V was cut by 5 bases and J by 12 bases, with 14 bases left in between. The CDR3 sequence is CASSTGPGAQFF. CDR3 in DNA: TGCGCCAGCAGTACAGGGCCCGGGGCGCAGTTCTTC.

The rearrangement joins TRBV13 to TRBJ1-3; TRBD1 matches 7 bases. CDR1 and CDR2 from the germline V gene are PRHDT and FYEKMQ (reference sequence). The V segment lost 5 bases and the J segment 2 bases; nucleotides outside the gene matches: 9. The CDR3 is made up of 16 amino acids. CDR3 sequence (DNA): TGTGCCAGCAGCCTAAAAGAGGGGACAGCTGGAAACACCATATATTTT. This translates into CASSLKEGTAGNTIYF.

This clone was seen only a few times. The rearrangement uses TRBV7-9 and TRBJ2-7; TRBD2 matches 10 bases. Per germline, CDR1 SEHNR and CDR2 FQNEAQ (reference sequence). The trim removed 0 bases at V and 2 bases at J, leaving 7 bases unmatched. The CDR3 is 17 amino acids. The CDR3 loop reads CASSLAVGLADTYEQYF. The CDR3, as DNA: TGTGCCAGCAGCTTAGCGGTTGGACTAGCGGATACCTACGAGCAGTACTTC.

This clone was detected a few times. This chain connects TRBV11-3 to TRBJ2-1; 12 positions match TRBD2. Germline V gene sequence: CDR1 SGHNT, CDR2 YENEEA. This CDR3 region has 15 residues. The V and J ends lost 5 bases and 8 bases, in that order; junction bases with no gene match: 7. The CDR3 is CASSPRTSGIDEQFF. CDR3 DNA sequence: TGTGCCAGCAGCCCGAGGACTAGCGGGATCGATGAGCAGTTCTTC.

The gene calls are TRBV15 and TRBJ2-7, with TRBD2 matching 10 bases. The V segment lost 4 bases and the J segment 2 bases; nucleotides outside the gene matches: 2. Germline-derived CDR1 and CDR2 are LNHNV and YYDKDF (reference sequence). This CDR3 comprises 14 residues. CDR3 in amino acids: CATSKREGPYEQYF. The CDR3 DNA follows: TGTGCCACCAGCAAGCGGGAGGGCCCCTACGAGCAGTACTTC.

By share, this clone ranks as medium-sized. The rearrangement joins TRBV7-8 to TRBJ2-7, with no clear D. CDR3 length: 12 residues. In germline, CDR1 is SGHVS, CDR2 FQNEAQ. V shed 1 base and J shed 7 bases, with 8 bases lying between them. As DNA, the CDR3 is TGTGCCAGCAGCTTAGGGACGCGGGAGCAGTACTTC. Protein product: CASSLGTREQYF.

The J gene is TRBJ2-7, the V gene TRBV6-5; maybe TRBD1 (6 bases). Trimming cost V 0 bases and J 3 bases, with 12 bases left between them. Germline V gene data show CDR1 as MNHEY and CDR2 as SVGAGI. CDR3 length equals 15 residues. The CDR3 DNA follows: TGTGCCAGCAGTTACTCGACAGGAAATATCTACGAGCAGTACTTC. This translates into CASSYSTGNIYEQYF.

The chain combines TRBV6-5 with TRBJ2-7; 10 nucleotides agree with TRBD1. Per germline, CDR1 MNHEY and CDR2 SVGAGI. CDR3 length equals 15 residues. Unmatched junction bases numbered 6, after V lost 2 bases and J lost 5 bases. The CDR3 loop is CASSYQGTGVHEQYF. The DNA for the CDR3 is TGTGCCAGCAGTTACCAAGGGACAGGGGTCCACGAGCAGTACTTC.

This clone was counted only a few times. CDR3 amino acids: CASRAPVGYGYTF. CDR3 nucleotide sequence: TGTGCCAGCCGAGCCCCCGTGGGCTATGGCTACACCTTC. This chain joins TRBV28 and TRBJ1-2; D gene ambiguous. The V gene's germline CDR1 is MDHEN and CDR2 SYDVKM. This CDR3 is built from 13 residues. V was shortened by 8 bases and J by 4 bases, with 14 bases between the two germline ends.

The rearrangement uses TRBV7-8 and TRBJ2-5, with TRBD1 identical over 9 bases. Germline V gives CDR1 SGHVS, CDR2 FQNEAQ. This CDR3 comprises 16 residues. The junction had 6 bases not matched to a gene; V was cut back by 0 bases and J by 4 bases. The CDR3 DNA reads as TGTGCCAGCAGCTTAGCGGGACAGGGTACCCGAGAGACCCAGTACTTC. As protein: CASSLAGQGTRETQYF.

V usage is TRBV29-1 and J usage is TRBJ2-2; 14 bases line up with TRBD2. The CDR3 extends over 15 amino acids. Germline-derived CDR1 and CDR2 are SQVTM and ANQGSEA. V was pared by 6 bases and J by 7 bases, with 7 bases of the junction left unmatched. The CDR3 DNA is TGCAGCGTATTGATAGGACTAGCGGGGGGCGGGGAGCTGTTTTTT. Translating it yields CSVLIGLAGGGELFF.

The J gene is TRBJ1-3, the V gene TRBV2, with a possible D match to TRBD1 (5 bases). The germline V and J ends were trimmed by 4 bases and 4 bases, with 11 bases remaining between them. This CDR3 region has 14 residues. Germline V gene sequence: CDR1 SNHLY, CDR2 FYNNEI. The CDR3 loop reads CASSAGGGGNTIYF. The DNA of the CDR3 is TGTGCCAGCAGTGCGGGGGGAGGAGGAAACACCATATATTTT.

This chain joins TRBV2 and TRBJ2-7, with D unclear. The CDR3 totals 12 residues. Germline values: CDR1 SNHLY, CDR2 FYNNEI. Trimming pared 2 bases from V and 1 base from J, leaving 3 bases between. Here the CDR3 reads CASSELSYEQYF. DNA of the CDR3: TGTGCCAGCAGTGAACTTTCCTACGAGCAGTACTTC. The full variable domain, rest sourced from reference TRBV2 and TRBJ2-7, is EPEVTQTPSHQVTQMGQEVILRCVPISNHLYFYWYRQILGQKVEFLVSFYNNEISEKSEIFDDQFSVERPDGSNFTLKIRSTKLEDSAMYFCASSELSYEQYFGPGTRLTVT.

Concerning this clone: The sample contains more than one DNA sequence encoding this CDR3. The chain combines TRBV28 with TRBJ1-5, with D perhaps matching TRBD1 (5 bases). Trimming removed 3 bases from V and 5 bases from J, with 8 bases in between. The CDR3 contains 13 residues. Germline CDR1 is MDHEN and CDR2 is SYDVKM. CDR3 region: CASSFPGDQPQHF. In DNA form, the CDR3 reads TGTGCCAGCAGTTTTCCGGGGGATCAGCCCCAGCATTTT.

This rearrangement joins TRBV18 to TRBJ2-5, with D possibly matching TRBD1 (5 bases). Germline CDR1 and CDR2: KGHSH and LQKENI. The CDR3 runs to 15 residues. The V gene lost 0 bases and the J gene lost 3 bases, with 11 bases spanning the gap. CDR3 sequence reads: CASSPPIQAEETQYF. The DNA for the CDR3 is TGTGCCAGCTCACCACCGATACAGGCCGAAGAGACCCAGTACTTC.

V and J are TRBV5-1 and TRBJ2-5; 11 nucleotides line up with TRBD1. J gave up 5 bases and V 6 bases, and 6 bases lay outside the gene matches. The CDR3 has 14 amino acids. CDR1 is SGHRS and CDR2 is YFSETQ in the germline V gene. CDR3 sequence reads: CASTGQGARETQYF. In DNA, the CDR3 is TGCGCCAGCACCGGACAGGGGGCGAGGGAGACCCAGTACTTC.

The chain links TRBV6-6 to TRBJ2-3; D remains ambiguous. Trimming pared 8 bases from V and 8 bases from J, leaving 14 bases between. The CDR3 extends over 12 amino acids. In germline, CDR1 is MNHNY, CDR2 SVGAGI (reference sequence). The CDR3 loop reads CASGHRVGTQYF. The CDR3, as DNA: TGTGCCAGCGGCCATCGCGTTGGTACGCAGTATTTT.

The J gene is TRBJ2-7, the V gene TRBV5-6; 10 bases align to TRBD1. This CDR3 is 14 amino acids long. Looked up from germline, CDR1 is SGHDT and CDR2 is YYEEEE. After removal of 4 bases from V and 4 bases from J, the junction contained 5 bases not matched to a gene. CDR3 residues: CASSPGTGAYEQYF. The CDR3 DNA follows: TGTGCCAGCAGCCCCGGGACAGGGGCATACGAGCAGTACTTC.

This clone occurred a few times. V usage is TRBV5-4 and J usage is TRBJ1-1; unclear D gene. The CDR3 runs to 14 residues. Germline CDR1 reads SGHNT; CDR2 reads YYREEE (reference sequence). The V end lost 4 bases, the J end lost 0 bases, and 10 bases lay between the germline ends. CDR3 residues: CASSRRLMNTEAFF. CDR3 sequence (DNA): TGTGCCAGCAGCCGAAGACTCATGAACACTGAAGCTTTCTTT. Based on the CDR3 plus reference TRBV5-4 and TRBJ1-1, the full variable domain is ETGVTQSPTHLIKTRGQQVTLRCSSQSGHNTVSWYQQALGQGPQFIFQYYREEENGRGNFPPRFSGLQFPNYSSELNVNALELDDSALYLCASSRRLMNTEAFFGQGTRLTVV.

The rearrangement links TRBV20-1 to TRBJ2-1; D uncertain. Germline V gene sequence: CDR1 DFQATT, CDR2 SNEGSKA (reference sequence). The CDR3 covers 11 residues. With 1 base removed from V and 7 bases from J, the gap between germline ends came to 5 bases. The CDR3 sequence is CSARVVNEQFF. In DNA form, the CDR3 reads TGCAGTGCTAGAGTCGTGAATGAGCAGTTCTTC.

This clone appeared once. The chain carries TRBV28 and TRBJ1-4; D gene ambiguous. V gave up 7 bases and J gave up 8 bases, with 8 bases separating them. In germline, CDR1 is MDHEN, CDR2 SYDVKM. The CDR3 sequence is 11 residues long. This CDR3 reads CASTSGEKLFF. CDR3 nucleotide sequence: TGTGCCAGCACTTCGGGGGAAAAACTGTTTTTT.

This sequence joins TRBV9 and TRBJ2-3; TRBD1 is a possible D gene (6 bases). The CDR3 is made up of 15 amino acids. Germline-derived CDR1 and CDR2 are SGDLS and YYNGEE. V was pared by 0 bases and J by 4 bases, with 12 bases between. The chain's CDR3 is CASSVGAGESDTQYF. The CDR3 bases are TGTGCCAGCAGCGTAGGGGCAGGGGAATCAGATACGCAGTATTTT.

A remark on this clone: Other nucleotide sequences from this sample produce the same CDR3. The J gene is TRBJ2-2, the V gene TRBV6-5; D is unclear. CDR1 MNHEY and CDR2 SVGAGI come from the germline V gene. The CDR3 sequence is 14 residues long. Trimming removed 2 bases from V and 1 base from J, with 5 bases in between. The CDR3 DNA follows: TGTGCCAGCAGTTACGCGAAGAACACCGGGGAGCTGTTTTTT. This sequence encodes CASSYAKNTGELFF.

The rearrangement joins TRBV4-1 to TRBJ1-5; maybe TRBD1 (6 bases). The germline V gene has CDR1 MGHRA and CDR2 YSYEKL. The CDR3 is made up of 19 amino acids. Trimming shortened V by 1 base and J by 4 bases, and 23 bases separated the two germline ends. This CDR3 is CASSQGGYREEGQNQPQHF. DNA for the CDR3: TGCGCCAGCAGCCAAGGCGGATACAGGGAGGAAGGACAAAATCAGCCCCAGCATTTT.